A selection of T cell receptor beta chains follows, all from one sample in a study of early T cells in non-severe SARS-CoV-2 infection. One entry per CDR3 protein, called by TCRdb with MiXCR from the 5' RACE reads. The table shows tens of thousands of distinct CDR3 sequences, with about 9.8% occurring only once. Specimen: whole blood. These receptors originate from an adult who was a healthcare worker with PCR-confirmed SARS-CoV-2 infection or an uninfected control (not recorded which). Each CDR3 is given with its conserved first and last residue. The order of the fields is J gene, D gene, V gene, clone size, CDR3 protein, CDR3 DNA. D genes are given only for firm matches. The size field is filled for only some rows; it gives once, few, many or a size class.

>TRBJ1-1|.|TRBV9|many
CASSVGLRENTEAFF
TGTGCCAGCAGCGTAGGTCTCAGGGAGAACACTGAAGCTTTCTTT
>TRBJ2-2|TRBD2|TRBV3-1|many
CASSPSSSGTGELFF
TGTGCCAGCAGCCCCTCCTCTAGCGGGACCGGGGAGCTGTTTTTT
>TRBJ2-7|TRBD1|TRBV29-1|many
CSGQDRAYEQYF
TGCAGCGGACAGGACAGGGCCTACGAGCAGTACTTC
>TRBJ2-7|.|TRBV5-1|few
CASSSFTYEQYF
TGCGCCAGCAGCTCCTTTACGTACGAGCAGTACTTC
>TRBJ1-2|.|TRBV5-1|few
CASSLMQDHGYTF
TGCGCCAGCAGCTTGATGCAGGATCACGGCTACACCTTC
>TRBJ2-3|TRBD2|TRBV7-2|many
CASSLGSHLLAYTDTQYF
TGTGCCAGCAGCTTAGGCTCTCACTTACTAGCGTACACAGATACGCAGTATTTT
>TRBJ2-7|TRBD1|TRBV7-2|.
CASSLHTDRGQYF
TGTGCCAGCAGCCTCCATACCGACAGGGGGCAGTACTTC
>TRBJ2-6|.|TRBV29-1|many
CSVDYPDSGANVLTF
TGCAGCGTTGATTATCCAGACTCTGGGGCCAACGTCCTGACTTTC
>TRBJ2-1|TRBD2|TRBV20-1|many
CSAETSGSLNEQFF
TGCAGTGCTGAAACTAGCGGGAGTCTCAATGAGCAGTTCTTC
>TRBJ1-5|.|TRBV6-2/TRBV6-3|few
CASSYRGEGNQPQHF
TGTGCCAGCAGTTACCGCGGGGAAGGCAATCAGCCCCAGCATTTT
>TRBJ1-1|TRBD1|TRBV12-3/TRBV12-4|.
CASNPPGQGSTEAFF
TGTGCCAGCAACCCTCCGGGACAGGGTAGCACTGAAGCTTTCTTT
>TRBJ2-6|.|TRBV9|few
CASSPQGNSRANVLTF
TGTGCCAGCAGCCCACAGGGTAACTCTAGGGCCAACGTCCTGACTTTC
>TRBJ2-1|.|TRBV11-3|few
CASSPGPFYNEQFF
TGTGCCAGCAGCCCGGGACCGTTTTACAATGAGCAGTTCTTC
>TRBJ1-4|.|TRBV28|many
CASTEPTRGNEKLFF
TGTGCCAGCACCGAGCCGACGAGGGGCAATGAAAAACTGTTTTTT
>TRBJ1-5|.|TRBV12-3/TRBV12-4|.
CATGTLNQPQHF
TGTGCCACAGGGACCTTGAATCAGCCCCAGCATTTT
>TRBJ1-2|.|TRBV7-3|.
CASSQTGGVYGYTF
TGTGCCAGCAGCCAGACGGGGGGAGTTTATGGCTACACCTTC
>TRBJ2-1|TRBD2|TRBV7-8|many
CASSLGTSGSYNEQFF
TGTGCCAGCAGCTTAGGGACTAGCGGGAGTTACAATGAGCAGTTCTTC
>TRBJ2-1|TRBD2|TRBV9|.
CASSVGPRGDNEQFF
TGTGCCAGCAGCGTTGGACCGCGGGGGGACAATGAGCAGTTCTTC
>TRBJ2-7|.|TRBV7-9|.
CASSFAGGEAYEQYF
TGTGCCAGCAGCTTCGCTGGGGGCGAGGCCTACGAGCAGTACTTC
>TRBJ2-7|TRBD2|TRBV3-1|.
CASSPQEGGPFYEQYF
TGTGCCAGCAGCCCCCAGGAGGGAGGGCCGTTCTACGAGCAGTACTTC
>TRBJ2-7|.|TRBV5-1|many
CASSQAKTFSPQEQYF
TGCGCCAGCAGCCAAGCAAAGACTTTCTCCCCACAGGAGCAGTACTTC
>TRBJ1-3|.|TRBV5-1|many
CASSLAGRRSGNTIYF
TGCGCCAGCAGCTTGGCAGGCAGAAGGTCTGGAAACACCATATATTTT